The 23 T cell receptor beta chains reported below all come from one sample, sequenced in a study of T cells in Graves' hyperthyroidism and ophthalmopathy (dated by TCRdb to the late 2010s). The protocol used for the library was multiplex PCR. TCRdb records Illumina HiSeq 2000 as the sequencer. Amplification of TCR beta CDR3 regions was carried out from RNA transcripts. A first-round RT-PCR of the TCR CDR3 used the HTBI primer set with the Qiagen OneStep RT-PCR kit. TCRdb reprocessing: public reads trimmed at Q25 with fastp, clones called with MiXCR, in-frame beta chains kept. Rows merge per CDR3 protein into single entries with the most common DNA and genes. This sample holds approximately 380,000 distinct CDR3 sequences; 15% to 20% were observed only once. In total, the top ten clones hold 35% to 45% of the sample. Sequencing was carried out using blood. These receptors were collected from a man aged 18 to 30 with Graves' ophthalmopathy.

Comment on this clonotype: One end of the junction is discordant with germline, which a read error may explain. The chain combines TRBV6-2 or TRBV6-3 with TRBJ2-1, with 9 bases matching TRBD2. This CDR3 has 14 amino acids. The germline CDR1 and CDR2 sequences are MNHEY and SVGEGT. CDR3 protein: CASRYLAGDNEQFF. In DNA form, the CDR3 reads TGTGCCAGCAGGTACTTAGCGGGGGACAATGAGCAGTTCTTC.

This clonotype appeared once. The J gene is TRBJ1-1, the V gene TRBV19, with D unclear. Trimming pared 6 bases from V and 1 base from J, leaving 9 bases between. Germline assignment: CDR1 LNHDA and CDR2 SQIVND (reference sequence). The CDR3 is made up of 13 amino acids. The CDR3 DNA is TGTGCCAGTAGCCGTAGTAGGAACACTGAAGCTTTCTTT. Translation: CASSRSRNTEAFF.

The table lists this clonotype with a few counts. At one end the junction does not follow the germline gene, possibly because of a read error. The chain recombines TRBV12-3 or TRBV12-4 with TRBJ1-2; D is unresolved. The CDR3 consists of 12 residues. Written as DNA, the CDR3 is TGTGCCAGCAGTTTATCGGGCCCATTCGTCGCCTTC. The encoded protein is CASSLSGPFVAF.

This clonotype was counted at least ten times. The V and J genes are TRBV5-1 and TRBJ1-1; TRBD1 agrees at 7 bases. The CDR3 has 15 residues. The trim removed 4 bases at V and 1 base at J, leaving 7 bases unmatched. Germline V gene data show CDR1 as SGHRS and CDR2 as YFSETQ. The CDR3 spells CASSSKTGRNTEAFF. The CDR3 nucleotides are TGCGCCAGCAGCAGTAAGACAGGGCGGAACACTGAAGCTTTCTTT.

This clonotype has a count of ten or more. The chain couples TRBV7-9 to TRBJ1-2, with D unresolved. This CDR3 is 13 amino acids long. V was cut by 1 base and J by 8 bases, with 11 bases left in between. Germline V gene data show CDR1 as SEHNR and CDR2 as FQNEAQ (reference sequence). As DNA, the CDR3 is TGTGCCAGCAGCTTAGTGGGGAGTGACGGCTACACCTTC. This encodes CASSLVGSDGYTF. Supplemented by reference TRBV7-9 and TRBJ1-2, the full variable domain reads DTGVSQNPRHKITKRGQNVTFRCDPISEHNRLYWYRQTLGQGPEFLTYFQNEAQLEKSRLLSDRFSAERPKGSFSTLEIQRTEQGDSAMYLCASSLVGSDGYTFGSGTRLTVV.

This clonotype was seen many times. The V call is TRBV7-6, the J call TRBJ2-1; 12 positions match TRBD2. The CDR3 extends over 14 amino acids. From germline, CDR1 is SGHVS and CDR2 FNYEAQ. After removal of 5 bases from V and 10 bases from J, the junction contained 6 bases not matched to a gene. The CDR3 DNA reads TGTGCCAGCAGCGCTCAGACTAGCGGGGGAGAGCAGTTCTTC. Amino acid sequence: CASSAQTSGGEQFF.

This clonotype was picked up many times. V usage is TRBV3-1 and J usage is TRBJ2-3, with TRBD2 matching 7 bases. Losses at the gene ends were 0 bases for V and 2 bases for J; bases not matched to a gene: 5. CDR3 length equals 16 residues. CDR1 and CDR2 (germline): LGHDT, YNNKEL (reference sequence). CDR3 residues: CASSQESGALTDTQYF. For the CDR3, the DNA is TGTGCCAGCAGCCAAGAGAGCGGGGCGCTCACAGATACGCAGTATTTT.

The CDR3 region is CASSPGTFTYEQYF. The CDR3 DNA sequence: TGTGCCAGTAGTCCCGGGACTTTTACCTACGAGCAGTACTTC. This sequence joins TRBV19 and TRBJ2-7, with D possibly TRBD2 on 6 matching bases. Trimming pared 5 bases from V and 2 bases from J, leaving 13 bases between. Germline CDR1 is LNHDA and CDR2 is SQIVND (reference sequence). The CDR3 totals 14 residues.

The sample holds many counts of this clonotype. The J gene is TRBJ1-2, the V gene TRBV20-1; 8 bases fit TRBD1. J lost 2 bases, V lost 4 bases, and 6 bases had no gene match. Germline CDR1 DFQATT, CDR2 SNEGSKA (reference sequence). The CDR3 totals 14 residues. CDR3 amino acids: CSAKGGDRNYGYTF. In nucleotides, the CDR3 is TGCAGTGCTAAGGGTGGGGACAGGAACTATGGCTACACCTTC.

There are many counts of this clonotype. This sequence joins TRBV3-1 and TRBJ2-4; weak D call: TRBD2 (6 bases). Germline CDR1 and CDR2: LGHDT and YNNKEL (reference sequence). The CDR3 runs 15 residues. Trimming pared 3 bases from V and 1 base from J, leaving 10 bases between. This chain's CDR3 is CASSHTSGAKNIQYF. The CDR3 DNA is TGTGCCAGCAGCCACACAAGCGGGGCCAAAAACATTCAGTACTTC. The entire variable domain, with the rest obtained from reference TRBV3-1 and TRBJ2-4, is as follows: DTAVSQTPKYLVTQMGNDKSIKCEQNLGHDTMYWYKQDSKKFLKIMFSYNNKELIINETVPNRFSPKSPDKAHLNLHINSLELGDSAVYFCASSHTSGAKNIQYFGAGTRLSVL.

To note about this clonotype: Given a much more abundant clone one base away, this may be a read error. The chain couples TRBV5-1 to TRBJ1-1; D ambiguous. Germline V lookup: CDR1 SGHRS, CDR2 YFSETQ. There are 14 residues in the CDR3. Trimming left V 6 bases short and J 4 bases short, with 16 bases between. CDR3 nucleotide sequence: TGCGCCAGCAAAGAGTGGGATACGAGCACTGAAGCTTTCTTT. Amino acid sequence: CASKEWDTSTEAFF.

In its sample, this clonotype was seen many times. J is TRBJ1-6 and V is TRBV5-1, with D possibly being TRBD1 (5 bases). The V gene's germline CDR1 is SGHRS and CDR2 YFSETQ. The CDR3 covers 13 residues. V lost 0 bases to trimming and J lost 9 bases, with 7 bases between them. CDR3 protein: CASSLAGISPLHF. The CDR3 DNA is TGCGCCAGCAGCTTGGCAGGGATTTCACCCCTCCACTTT.

The sample holds many counts of this clonotype. This chain connects TRBV12-3 or TRBV12-4 to TRBJ2-1, with 7 positions matching TRBD2. The CDR3 totals 15 residues. J lost 0 bases, V lost 4 bases, and 3 bases had no gene match. DNA of the CDR3: TGTGCCAGCAGTTCGCGGGGGAGCTCCTACAATGAGCAGTTCTTC. Translating it yields CASSSRGSSYNEQFF.

The V call is TRBV12-3 or TRBV12-4, the J call TRBJ2-3; 12 bases are a match to TRBD2. This CDR3 has 14 amino acids. V shed 6 bases, J shed 5 bases, and the junction held 3 bases outside the gene matches. CDR3 in amino acids: CASRLAGGKDTQYF. The DNA of the CDR3 is TGTGCCAGCAGACTAGCGGGGGGCAAAGATACGCAGTATTTT.

In its sample, this clonotype was seen a few times. This chain connects TRBV24-1 to TRBJ2-1, with D possibly being TRBD1 (6 bases). The germline CDR1 and CDR2 sequences are KGHDR and SFDVKD. V was clipped by 4 bases and J by 5 bases, with 11 bases between them. This CDR3 has 14 amino acids. The CDR3: CATSDRDRNNEQFF. The CDR3 nucleotides read TGTGCCACCAGTGACCGCGACAGGAACAATGAGCAGTTCTTC.

This clonotype was detected a few times. A clone one base away is much larger, so this may be a read error. V is TRBV2 and J is TRBJ2-7; 9 nucleotides match TRBD2. CDR3 length: 16 residues. Trimming cost V 7 bases and J 0 bases; bases outside gene matches: 10. Germline CDR1 and CDR2: SNHLY and FYNNEI. For the CDR3, the DNA is TGTGCCAGCAATGGCGGGGGGGCGGCCTTCTCCTACGAGCAGTACTTC. Translating it yields CASNGGGAAFSYEQYF.

Regarding this clonotype: One end of the junction is discordant with germline, which a read error may explain. The V and J genes are TRBV20-1 and TRBJ2-3, with D tentatively TRBD2 (5 bases). CDR1 and CDR2 (germline): DFQATT, SNEGSKA (reference sequence). The CDR3 runs to 13 residues. The CDR3 loop reads CSIEVPSTNTQYF. The CDR3 DNA is TGCAGTATTGAGGTCCCTAGCACAAATACGCAGTATTTT.

This clonotype was recorded at least ten times. J is TRBJ1-1 and V is TRBV9, with D perhaps matching TRBD1 (6 bases). Per germline, CDR1 SGDLS and CDR2 YYNGEE. CDR3 size: 14 residues. Trimming cost V 6 bases and J 1 base, with 13 bases left between them. CDR3 in amino acids: CASTPGAENTEAFF. DNA of the CDR3: TGTGCCAGCACGCCGGGGGCAGAGAACACTGAAGCTTTCTTT.

This chain uses TRBV29-1 with TRBJ2-1, with D perhaps given as TRBD1 or TRBD2 (6 bases each). Germline V gene lookup returns CDR1 SQVTM and CDR2 ANQGSEA. This CDR3 contains 15 residues. V dropped 7 bases and J dropped 0 bases, with 16 bases sitting between them. CDR3 sequence: CSGGALFSSYNEQFF. The CDR3 DNA reads TGCAGCGGGGGGGCCCTTTTTAGCTCCTACAATGAGCAGTTCTTC.

This clonotype was detected many times. V usage is TRBV3-1 and J usage is TRBJ1-2; perhaps TRBD1 as D (5 bases). The V and J ends lost 0 bases and 4 bases respectively, with 12 bases between them. Germline-derived CDR1 and CDR2 are LGHDT and YNNKEL (reference sequence). The CDR3 runs 15 residues. CDR3 protein: CASSQDFQGGYGYTF. CDR3 nucleotides: TGTGCCAGCAGCCAAGACTTCCAGGGAGGCTATGGCTACACCTTC.

The J gene is TRBJ2-7, the V gene TRBV10-1; D possibly corresponds to TRBD1 (6 bases). The V and J ends lost 4 bases and 0 bases respectively, with 10 bases between them. This CDR3 region has 14 residues. Germline values: CDR1 WNHNN, CDR2 SYGVQD (reference sequence). CDR3 nucleotide sequence: TGCGCCAGCAGTGCAGGGGCAGGCTCCTACGAGCAGTACTTC. Its translation is CASSAGAGSYEQYF.

There are many counts of this clonotype. This chain links TRBV16 with TRBJ1-6; D is uncertain. Deletions cut 0 bases from V and 0 bases from J, with 9 bases between. Germline-derived CDR1 and CDR2 are KGHSY and FQNENV. The CDR3 length is 17 residues. The CDR3 DNA reads as TGTGCCAGCAGCCAATCGGGCGGGAGCTCCTATAATTCACCCCTCCACTTT. As protein: CASSQSGGSSYNSPLHF.

In this sample, this clonotype turned up many times. This chain links TRBV7-9 with TRBJ2-7; no reliable D call. CDR3 size: 12 residues. Trimming removed 3 bases at V and 4 bases at J, with 7 bases between. Germline CDR1 reads SEHNR; CDR2 reads FQNEAQ (reference sequence). CDR3 sequence: CASSLVEYEQYF. Written as DNA, the CDR3 is TGTGCCAGCAGCTTGGTGGAATACGAGCAGTACTTC. The full variable domain, in which reference TRBV7-9 and TRBJ2-7 provide the parts outside the CDR3, is DTGVSQNPRHKITKRGQNVTFRCDPISEHNRLYWYRQTLGQGPEFLTYFQNEAQLEKSRLLSDRFSAERPKGSFSTLEIQRTEQGDSAMYLCASSLVEYEQYFGPGTRLTVT.